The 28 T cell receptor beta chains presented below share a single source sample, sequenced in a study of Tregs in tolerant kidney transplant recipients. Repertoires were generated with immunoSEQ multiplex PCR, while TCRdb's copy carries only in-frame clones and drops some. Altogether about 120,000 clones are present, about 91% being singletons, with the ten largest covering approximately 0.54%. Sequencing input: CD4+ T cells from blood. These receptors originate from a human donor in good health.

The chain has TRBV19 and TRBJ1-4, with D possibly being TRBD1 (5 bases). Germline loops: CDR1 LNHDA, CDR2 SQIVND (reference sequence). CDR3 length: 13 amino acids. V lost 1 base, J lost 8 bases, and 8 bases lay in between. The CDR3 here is CASSIVRGEKLFF. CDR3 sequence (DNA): TGTGCCAGTAGTATAGTCCGGGGGGAAAAACTGTTTTTT.

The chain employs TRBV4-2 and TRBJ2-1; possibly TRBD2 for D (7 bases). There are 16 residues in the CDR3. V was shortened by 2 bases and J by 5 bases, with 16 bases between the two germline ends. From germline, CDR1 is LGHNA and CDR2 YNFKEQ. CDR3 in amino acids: CASSQTTSEGDNEQFF. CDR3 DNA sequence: TGTGCCAGCAGCCAAACCACTAGCGAGGGGGACAATGAGCAGTTCTTC.

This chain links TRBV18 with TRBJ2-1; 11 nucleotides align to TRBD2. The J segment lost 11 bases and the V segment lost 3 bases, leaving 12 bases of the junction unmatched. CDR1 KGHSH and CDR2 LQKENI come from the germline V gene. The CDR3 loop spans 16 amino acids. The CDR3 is CASSPAGTSGTAQQFF. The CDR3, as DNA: TGTGCCAGCTCACCCGCCGGGACTAGCGGCACAGCTCAGCAGTTCTTC.

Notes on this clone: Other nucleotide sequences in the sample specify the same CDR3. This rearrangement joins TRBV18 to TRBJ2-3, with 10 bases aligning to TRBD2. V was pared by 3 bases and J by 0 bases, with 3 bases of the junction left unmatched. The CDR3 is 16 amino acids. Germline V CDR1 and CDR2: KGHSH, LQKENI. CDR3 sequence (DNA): TGTGCCAGCTCACCCCGACTAGCGGGCAGCACAGATACGCAGTATTTT. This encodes CASSPRLAGSTDTQYF.

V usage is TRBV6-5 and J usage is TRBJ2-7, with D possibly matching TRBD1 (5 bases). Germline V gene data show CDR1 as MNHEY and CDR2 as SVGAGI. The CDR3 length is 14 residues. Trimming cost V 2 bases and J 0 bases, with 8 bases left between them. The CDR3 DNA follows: TGTGCCAGCAGTTACCTTCAGGGCTCCTACGAGCAGTACTTC. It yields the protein CASSYLQGSYEQYF.

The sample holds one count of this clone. CDR3 DNA: TGTGCCACCAGCCGACAGGCTGAGACCCAGTACTTC. This codes for CATSRQAETQYF. This rearrangement joins TRBV15 to TRBJ2-5, with D maybe TRBD1 (6 bases). CDR1 and CDR2 from the germline V gene are LNHNV and YYDKDF (reference sequence). Between the trimmed V and J ends, which lost 5 bases and 5 bases, there was a span of 9 bases. The length of the CDR3 is 12 residues.

CDR3 protein: CASRKSSGPYEQYF. CDR3 in DNA: TGTGCCAGCCGAAAATCAAGCGGACCCTACGAGCAGTACTTC. The V and J genes are TRBV6-1 and TRBJ2-7, with D perhaps TRBD2 (5 bases). V was clipped by 8 bases and J by 2 bases, with 16 bases between them. Germline loops: CDR1 MNHNS, CDR2 SASEGT. The CDR3 loop spans 14 amino acids.

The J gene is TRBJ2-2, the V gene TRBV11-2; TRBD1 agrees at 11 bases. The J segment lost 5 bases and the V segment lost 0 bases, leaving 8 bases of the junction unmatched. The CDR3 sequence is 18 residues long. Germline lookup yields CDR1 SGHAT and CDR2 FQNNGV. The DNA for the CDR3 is TGTGCCAGCAGCTTAGATCAGAGGACAGGGGGCTGGACCGGGGAGCTGTTTTTT. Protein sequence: CASSLDQRTGGWTGELFF.

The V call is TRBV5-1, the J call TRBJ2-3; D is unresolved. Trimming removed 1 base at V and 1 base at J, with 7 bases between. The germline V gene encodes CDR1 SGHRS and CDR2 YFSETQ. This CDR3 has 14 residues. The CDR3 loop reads CASSLSDGTDTQYF. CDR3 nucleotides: TGCGCCAGCAGCTTGAGCGACGGCACAGATACGCAGTATTTT.

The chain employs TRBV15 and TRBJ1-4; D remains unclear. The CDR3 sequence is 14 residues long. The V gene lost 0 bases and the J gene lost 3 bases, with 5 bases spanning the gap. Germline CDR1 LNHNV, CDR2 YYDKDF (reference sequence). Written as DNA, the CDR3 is TGTGCCACCAGCAGAGATAGAGCTAATGAAAAACTGTTTTTT. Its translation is CATSRDRANEKLFF.

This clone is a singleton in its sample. CDR3 sequence (DNA): TGCGCCAGCAGCCAAGGAATTACGGGGGGCAGCACAGATACGCAGTATTTT. Protein product: CASSQGITGGSTDTQYF. The rearrangement joins TRBV4-1 to TRBJ2-3; D may be TRBD2 (7 bases). This CDR3 contains 17 residues. Deletions cut 1 base from V and 0 bases from J, with 14 bases between. Germline V gene sequence: CDR1 MGHRA, CDR2 YSYEKL.

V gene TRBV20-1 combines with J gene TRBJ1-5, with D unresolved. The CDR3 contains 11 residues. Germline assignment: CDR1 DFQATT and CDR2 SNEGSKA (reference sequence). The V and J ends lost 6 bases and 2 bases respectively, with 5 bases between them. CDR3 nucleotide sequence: TGCAGTGCAGAAGGCAATCAGCCCCAGCATTTT. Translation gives CSAEGNQPQHF.

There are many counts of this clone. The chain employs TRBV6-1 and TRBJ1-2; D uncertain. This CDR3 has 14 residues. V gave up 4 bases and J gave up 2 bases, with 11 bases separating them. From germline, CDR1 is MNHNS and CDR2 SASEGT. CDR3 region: CASSGSAANYGYTF. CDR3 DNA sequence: TGTGCCAGCAGTGGAAGCGCGGCCAACTATGGCTACACCTTC.

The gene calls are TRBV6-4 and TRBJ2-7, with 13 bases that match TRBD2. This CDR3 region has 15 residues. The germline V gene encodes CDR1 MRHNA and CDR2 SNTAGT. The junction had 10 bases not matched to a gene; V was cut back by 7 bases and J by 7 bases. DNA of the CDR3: TGTGCCAGCAATCAAGGACTAGCGGGAGATGGTGAGCAGTACTTC. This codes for CASNQGLAGDGEQYF.

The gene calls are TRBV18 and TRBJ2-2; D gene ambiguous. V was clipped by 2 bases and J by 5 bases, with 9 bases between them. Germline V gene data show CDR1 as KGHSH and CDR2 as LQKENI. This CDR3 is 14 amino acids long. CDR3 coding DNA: TGTGCCAGCTCACCAAGGGCTTTAACCGGGGAGCTGTTTTTT. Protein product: CASSPRALTGELFF.

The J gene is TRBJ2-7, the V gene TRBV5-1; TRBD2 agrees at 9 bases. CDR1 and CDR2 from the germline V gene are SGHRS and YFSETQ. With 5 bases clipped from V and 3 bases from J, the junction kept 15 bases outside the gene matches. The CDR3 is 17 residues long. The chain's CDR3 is CASRPQGDLAGSYEQYF. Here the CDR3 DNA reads TGCGCCAGCAGACCTCAGGGGGACCTAGCGGGGAGCTACGAGCAGTACTTC.

CDR3 sequence reads: CASSLGLPRGMNTEAFF. The CDR3 region has the DNA TGCGCCAGCAGCTTGGGGCTGCCCAGGGGGATGAACACTGAAGCTTTCTTT. The rearrangement uses TRBV5-1 and TRBJ1-1; TRBD1 agrees at 7 bases. After removal of 0 bases from V and 0 bases from J, the junction contained 8 bases not matched to a gene. The length of the CDR3 is 17 residues. Germline values: CDR1 SGHRS, CDR2 YFSETQ.

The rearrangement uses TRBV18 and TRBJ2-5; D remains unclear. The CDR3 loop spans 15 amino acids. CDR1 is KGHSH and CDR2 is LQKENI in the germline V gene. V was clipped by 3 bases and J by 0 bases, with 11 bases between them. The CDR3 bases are TGTGCCAGCTCACCGCCGGGTGGGTACCAAGAGACCCAGTACTTC. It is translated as CASSPPGGYQETQYF.

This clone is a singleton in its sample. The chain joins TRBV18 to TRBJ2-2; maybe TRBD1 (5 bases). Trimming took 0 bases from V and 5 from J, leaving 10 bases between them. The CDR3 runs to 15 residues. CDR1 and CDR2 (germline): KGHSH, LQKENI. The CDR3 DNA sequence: TGTGCCAGCTCACCACCGCAGGGTAGAACCGGGGAGCTGTTTTTT. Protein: CASSPPQGRTGELFF.

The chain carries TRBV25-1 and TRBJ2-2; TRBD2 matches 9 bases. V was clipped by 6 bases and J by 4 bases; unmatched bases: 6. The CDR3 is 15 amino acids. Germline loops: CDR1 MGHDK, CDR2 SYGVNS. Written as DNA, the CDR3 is TGTGCCAGCAGAATAGCGGGAGTAGGCACCGGGGAGCTGTTTTTT. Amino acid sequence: CASRIAGVGTGELFF.

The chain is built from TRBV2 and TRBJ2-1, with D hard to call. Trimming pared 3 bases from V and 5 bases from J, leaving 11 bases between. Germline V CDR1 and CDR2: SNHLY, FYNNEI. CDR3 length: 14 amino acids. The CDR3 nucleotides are TGTGCCAGCAGTGAGCTCCAGGAGAACAATGAGCAGTTCTTC. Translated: CASSELQENNEQFF.

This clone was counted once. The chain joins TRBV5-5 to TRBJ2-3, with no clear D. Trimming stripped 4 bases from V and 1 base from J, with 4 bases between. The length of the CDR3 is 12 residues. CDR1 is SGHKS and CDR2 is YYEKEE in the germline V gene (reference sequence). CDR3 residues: CASSVRTDTQYF. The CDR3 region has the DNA TGTGCCAGCAGCGTACGCACAGATACGCAGTATTTT.

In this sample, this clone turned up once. The CDR3 sequence is CASSEWLGSSYNEQFF. The CDR3 region has the DNA TGTGCCAGCAGTGAATGGCTGGGCAGCTCCTACAATGAGCAGTTCTTC. This chain uses TRBV25-1 with TRBJ2-1; D is undetermined. The V and J ends lost 1 base and 0 bases respectively, with 10 bases between them. The CDR3 is 16 residues long. The V gene's germline CDR1 is MGHDK and CDR2 SYGVNS.

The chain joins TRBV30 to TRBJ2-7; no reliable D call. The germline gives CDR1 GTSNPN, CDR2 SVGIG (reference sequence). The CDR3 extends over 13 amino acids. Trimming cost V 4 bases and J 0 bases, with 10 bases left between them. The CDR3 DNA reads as TGTGCCTGGAATAGGCCCAGCTCCTACGAGCAGTACTTC. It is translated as CAWNRPSSYEQYF.

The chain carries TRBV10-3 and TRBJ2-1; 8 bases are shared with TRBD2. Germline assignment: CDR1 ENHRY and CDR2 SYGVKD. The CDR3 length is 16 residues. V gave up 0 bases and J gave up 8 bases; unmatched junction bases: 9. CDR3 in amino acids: CAISESSGITGHEQFF. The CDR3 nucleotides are TGTGCCATCAGTGAGTCTAGCGGGATTACCGGCCATGAGCAGTTCTTC.

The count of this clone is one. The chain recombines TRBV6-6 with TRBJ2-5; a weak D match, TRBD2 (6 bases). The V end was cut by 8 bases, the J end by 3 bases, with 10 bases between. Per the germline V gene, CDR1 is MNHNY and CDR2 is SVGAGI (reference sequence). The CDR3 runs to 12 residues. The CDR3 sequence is CASRAGEETQYF. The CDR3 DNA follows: TGTGCCAGCCGAGCGGGTGAAGAGACCCAGTACTTC.

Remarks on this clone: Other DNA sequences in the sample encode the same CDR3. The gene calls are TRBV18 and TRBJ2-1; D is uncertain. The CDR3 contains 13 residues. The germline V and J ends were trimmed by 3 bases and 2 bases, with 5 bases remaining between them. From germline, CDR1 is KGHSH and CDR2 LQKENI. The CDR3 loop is CASSPPTYNEQFF. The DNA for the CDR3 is TGTGCCAGCTCACCTCCGACCTACAATGAGCAGTTCTTC.

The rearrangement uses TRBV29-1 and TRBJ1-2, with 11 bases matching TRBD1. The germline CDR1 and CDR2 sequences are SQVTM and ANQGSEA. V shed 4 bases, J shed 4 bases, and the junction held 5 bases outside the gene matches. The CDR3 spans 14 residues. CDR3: CSVVPGTGGYGYTF. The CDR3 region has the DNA TGCAGCGTTGTTCCCGGGACAGGGGGCTATGGCTACACCTTC.